The 25 T cell receptor beta chains given below trace back to one sample, sequenced in a study of T cell changes during pregnancy in multiple sclerosis. Libraries were prepared by immunoSEQ multiplex PCR; TCRdb keeps only in-frame clonotypes and omits some of them. This sample has 30,000 to 35,000 clones, with roughly 90% found just once. The sample was CD8+ T cells from peripheral blood mononuclear cells, taken after pregnancy. The receptors come from a female donor with multiple sclerosis, enrolled in a pregnancy study.

This chain connects TRBV7-7 to TRBJ2-7; TRBD2 matches 12 bases. Trimming took 2 bases from V and 4 from J; bases not matched to a gene: 6. This CDR3 contains 16 residues. Looked up from germline, CDR1 is SSHAT and CDR2 is FNYEAQ (reference sequence). CDR3 protein: CASSLSLTSGGYEQYF. CDR3 DNA: TGTGCCAGCAGCTTATCGTTGACTAGCGGGGGATACGAGCAGTACTTC.

V gene TRBV7-9 combines with J gene TRBJ2-2, with TRBD2 identical over 7 bases. Germline CDR1 reads SEHNR; CDR2 reads FQNEAQ (reference sequence). There are 17 residues in the CDR3. V dropped 5 bases and J dropped 3; count of bases not matched to a gene: 12. This CDR3 is CASSLGGEGLDTGELFF. In DNA, the CDR3 is TGTGCCAGCAGCCTTGGGGGGGAAGGGCTCGACACCGGGGAGCTGTTTTTT.

DNA for the CDR3: TGTGCCAGTATCGGTTACGATCAGCCCCAGCATTTT. Translated: CASIGYDQPQHF. The rearrangement uses TRBV19 and TRBJ1-5; D gene unclear. With 7 bases removed from V and 5 bases from J, the gap between germline ends came to 9 bases. This CDR3 comprises 12 residues. Looked up from germline, CDR1 is LNHDA and CDR2 is SQIVND (reference sequence).

The chain combines TRBV4-1 with TRBJ1-1, with 9 bases identical to TRBD1. The CDR3 spans 14 residues. Germline V gene lookup returns CDR1 MGHRA and CDR2 YSYEKL. V trimming: 1 base; J trimming: 4 bases; junction bases outside the gene matches: 1. CDR3 DNA: TGCGCCAGCAGCCAAGTGGACAGGGGCACTGAAGCTTTCTTT. It is translated as CASSQVDRGTEAFF.

The rearrangement joins TRBV19 to TRBJ1-5; 11 bases align to TRBD1. The J segment lost 0 bases and the V segment lost 5 bases, leaving 6 bases of the junction unmatched. This CDR3 contains 17 residues. From germline, CDR1 is LNHDA and CDR2 SQIVND (reference sequence). CDR3 in DNA: TGTGCCAGTAGTGCCGGGACAGGGGGGGTTAGCAATCAGCCCCAGCATTTT. Protein product: CASSAGTGGVSNQPQHF.

This chain uses TRBV9 with TRBJ2-3; tentative D call: TRBD2 (6 bases). The CDR3 has 16 amino acids. The V and J ends lost 1 base and 4 bases respectively, with 16 bases between them. Per the germline V gene, CDR1 is SGDLS and CDR2 is YYNGEE. The CDR3 sequence is CASSVPSWGEADTQYF. CDR3 coding DNA: TGTGCCAGCAGCGTACCTAGCTGGGGGGAGGCAGATACGCAGTATTTT.

This rearrangement joins TRBV9 to TRBJ2-5; 8 nucleotides line up with TRBD2. Unmatched junction bases numbered 3, after V lost 4 bases and J lost 4 bases. CDR3 size: 13 residues. CDR1 is SGDLS, CDR2 YYNGEE, per germline. Here the CDR3 reads CASSRGGGETQYF. In DNA form, the CDR3 reads TGTGCCAGCAGCCGGGGGGGCGGAGAGACCCAGTACTTC. Variable domain in full (rest from reference TRBV9 and TRBJ2-5): DSGVTQTPKHLITATGQRVTLRCSPRSGDLSVYWYQQSLDQGLQFLIQYYNGEERAKGNILERFSAQQFPDLHSELNLSSLELGDSALYFCASSRGGGETQYFGPGTRLLVL.

The sample holds a few counts of this clone. V gene TRBV5-4 combines with J gene TRBJ1-1; a possible D gene is TRBD1 (6 bases). Germline CDR1 reads SGHNT; CDR2 reads YYREEE (reference sequence). The CDR3 contains 13 residues. The V gene lost 4 bases and the J gene lost 6 bases, with 13 bases spanning the gap. CDR3 sequence (DNA): TGTGCCAGCAGCAGTACAGGGTTCTCTGAAGCTTTCTTT. This translates into CASSSTGFSEAFF.

The CDR3 bases are TGTGCCAGCAGCGTAGAAGGAGGGGTATCCTACGAGCAGTACTTC. Amino acid sequence: CASSVEGGVSYEQYF. The chain couples TRBV9 to TRBJ2-7; perhaps TRBD2 as D (6 bases). Looked up from germline, CDR1 is SGDLS and CDR2 is YYNGEE. V lost 0 bases and J lost 1, with 11 bases in between. The CDR3 consists of 15 residues.

The genes are TRBV6-4 and TRBJ1-5, with D hard to call. CDR3 size: 13 residues. Looked up from germline, CDR1 is MRHNA and CDR2 is SNTAGT. Trimming took 2 bases from V and 8 from J, leaving 10 bases between them. The CDR3 sequence: CASSDNIGEPQHF. The CDR3 nucleotides read TGTGCCAGCAGTGACAATATCGGAGAGCCCCAGCATTTT.

The V gene is TRBV9, the J gene TRBJ2-1; 9 bases are a match to TRBD1. Germline lookup yields CDR1 SGDLS and CDR2 YYNGEE. J was trimmed by 6 bases and V by 6 bases; bases with no gene match: 10. The CDR3 spans 15 residues. The CDR3, as DNA: TGTGCCAGCACCCCTCGGGACAGGGACCGCAATGAGCAGTTCTTC. Translating gives CASTPRDRDRNEQFF. Supplemented by reference TRBV9 and TRBJ2-1, the full variable domain reads DSGVTQTPKHLITATGQRVTLRCSPRSGDLSVYWYQQSLDQGLQFLIQYYNGEERAKGNILERFSAQQFPDLHSELNLSSLELGDSALYFCASTPRDRDRNEQFFGPGTRLTVL.

The CDR3 loop reads CASSLLPGGSETQYF. The CDR3 DNA follows: TGTGCCAGCAGCCTGCTGCCCGGGGGGTCGGAGACCCAGTACTTC. The rearrangement links TRBV5-5 to TRBJ2-5; 7 bases agree with TRBD2. Germline values: CDR1 SGHKS, CDR2 YYEKEE (reference sequence). Germline trimming cut 4 bases from V and 5 bases from J; bases unmatched to any gene: 11. The CDR3 spans 15 residues.

J is TRBJ1-1 and V is TRBV7-9; D remains unclear. CDR3 length equals 13 residues. V gave up 8 bases and J gave up 1 base, with 11 bases separating them. CDR1 SEHNR and CDR2 FQNEAQ come from the germline V gene (reference sequence). The CDR3: CASLLGGNTEAFF. For the CDR3, the DNA is TGTGCCAGCTTACTTGGAGGGAACACTGAAGCTTTCTTT.

The V gene is TRBV19, the J gene TRBJ2-5; 7 bases agree with TRBD1. This CDR3 comprises 12 residues. V gave up 5 bases and J gave up 4 bases; unmatched junction bases: 1. Per germline, CDR1 LNHDA and CDR2 SQIVND (reference sequence). The CDR3 here is CASSAGGETQYF. CDR3 sequence (DNA): TGTGCCAGTAGTGCAGGGGGAGAGACCCAGTACTTC.

The rearrangement uses TRBV4-3 and TRBJ2-1; TRBD2 is a possible D gene (5 bases). Germline CDR1 LGHNA, CDR2 YSLEER. The CDR3 contains 16 residues. Trimming stripped 1 base from V and 1 base from J, with 11 bases between. For the CDR3, the DNA is TGCGCCAGCAGCCAAGGATGGTCGGGGTCCTACAATGAGCAGTTCTTC. Its protein product is CASSQGWSGSYNEQFF.

This clone was counted once. The gene calls are TRBV30 and TRBJ2-3; a possible D gene is TRBD1 (5 bases). The CDR3 has 15 amino acids. V was clipped by 4 bases and J by 2 bases, with 16 bases between them. Looked up from germline, CDR1 is GTSNPN and CDR2 is SVGIG (reference sequence). The CDR3 region has the DNA TGTGCCTGGACAGGGTCTCCACCCCTCACAGATACGCAGTATTTT. Residues: CAWTGSPPLTDTQYF.

The DNA of the CDR3 is TGCGCCAGCAGCCACACCGGGACAGGTTATGAAGCTTTCTTT. Translation: CASSHTGTGYEAFF. V and J are TRBV4-1 and TRBJ1-1; 8 nucleotides line up with TRBD1. This CDR3 spans 14 amino acids. Looked up from germline, CDR1 is MGHRA and CDR2 is YSYEKL. J gave up 7 bases and V 3 bases, and 7 bases lay outside the gene matches.

This chain joins TRBV10-3 and TRBJ1-2; 7 nucleotides agree with TRBD1. The CDR3 is made up of 13 amino acids. Germline CDR1 is ENHRY and CDR2 is SYGVKD. Unmatched junction bases numbered 9, after V lost 6 bases and J lost 8 bases. CDR3 sequence: CAIRDRPNEGYTF. CDR3 nucleotide sequence: TGTGCCATCAGGGACAGGCCTAATGAGGGCTACACCTTC.

V gene TRBV5-6 combines with J gene TRBJ1-2, with D unclear. This CDR3 is 13 amino acids long. V was shortened by 7 bases and J by 9 bases, with 19 bases between the two germline ends. The germline V gene encodes CDR1 SGHDT and CDR2 YYEEEE. The CDR3 DNA reads as TGTGCCAGCTTCATTGGGAGCGGCGGGAGCTACACCTTC. Amino acids: CASFIGSGGSYTF.

The chain is built from TRBV7-9 and TRBJ2-7, with a tentative D call TRBD2 (6 bases). The ends were cut back, 3 bases at V and 2 bases at J, with 8 bases in the middle. The CDR3 covers 13 residues. The germline V gene has CDR1 SEHNR and CDR2 FQNEAQ (reference sequence). The CDR3 protein is CASSFAGPYEQYF. The DNA for the CDR3 is TGTGCCAGCAGCTTCGCGGGGCCCTACGAGCAGTACTTC.

The chain is built from TRBV9 and TRBJ1-4, with D possibly matching TRBD1 (6 bases). This CDR3 comprises 14 residues. Germline V gives CDR1 SGDLS, CDR2 YYNGEE. V was shortened by 0 bases and J by 7 bases, with 10 bases between the two germline ends. Here the CDR3 DNA reads TGTGCCAGCAGCGTAGGCAGGGGTGTTGAAAAACTGTTTTTT. It translates to CASSVGRGVEKLFF.

V is TRBV9 and J is TRBJ2-1, with 8 bases matching TRBD1. The CDR3 runs 15 residues. V trimming: 3 bases; J trimming: 4 bases; junction bases outside the gene matches: 6. Germline V gives CDR1 SGDLS, CDR2 YYNGEE. The CDR3 DNA follows: TGTGCCAGCAGCGCCAGGGACAGGCCATACAATGAGCAGTTCTTC. It specifies CASSARDRPYNEQFF. Full variable domain (outside the CDR3, taken from reference TRBV9 and TRBJ2-1): DSGVTQTPKHLITATGQRVTLRCSPRSGDLSVYWYQQSLDQGLQFLIQYYNGEERAKGNILERFSAQQFPDLHSELNLSSLELGDSALYFCASSARDRPYNEQFFGPGTRLTVL.

The chain combines TRBV9 with TRBJ2-3; D not resolved. V was trimmed by 0 bases and J by 1 base, leaving 12 bases between them. The CDR3 runs 16 residues. Germline V gives CDR1 SGDLS, CDR2 YYNGEE. The CDR3 DNA reads TGTGCCAGCAGCGTAGACCCGATGAGTGGCACAGATACGCAGTATTTT. Residues: CASSVDPMSGTDTQYF.

This rearrangement joins TRBV9 to TRBJ2-3, with TRBD1 matching 7 bases. CDR1 is SGDLS, CDR2 YYNGEE, per germline. The V and J ends lost 3 bases and 8 bases, in that order; junction bases with no gene match: 6. The CDR3 runs 13 residues. The CDR3 nucleotides are TGTGCCAGCAGCGGGGACAGCCTAGGTACGCAGTATTTT. Translation: CASSGDSLGTQYF.

This chain connects TRBV7-8 to TRBJ2-7; a possible D gene is TRBD1 (6 bases). Trimming cost V 4 bases and J 0 bases, with 10 bases left between them. CDR1 and CDR2 from the germline V gene are SGHVS and FQNEAQ. The CDR3 runs to 14 residues. The CDR3 nucleotides are TGTGCCAGCAGCTCTCGGACAGACTCCTACGAGCAGTACTTC. It encodes CASSSRTDSYEQYF.